This T cell receptor beta chain is from a study of T cell changes during pregnancy in multiple sclerosis. Repertoires were generated with immunoSEQ multiplex PCR, while TCRdb's copy carries only in-frame clones and drops some. The table shows roughly 71,000 clones, with about 94% occurring only once. V lost 7 bases and J lost 2, with 19 bases in between. The length of the CDR3 is 16 residues. Germline V gives CDR1 SEHNR, CDR2 FQNEAQ (reference sequence). The sequenced sample was peripheral blood, obtained in the first trimester of pregnancy. The chain carries TRBV7-9 and TRBJ2-3, with D tentatively TRBD2 (5 bases). The sequence was obtained from a female donor in good health, enrolled as a control in a pregnancy study. CDR3 protein: CASTQSSGPNTDTQYF. For the CDR3, the DNA is TGTGCCAGCACCCAATCCAGCGGCCCTAACACAGATACGCAGTATTTT. The variable domain in full, completed from reference TRBV7-9 and TRBJ2-3, reads DTGVSQNPRHKITKRGQNVTFRCDPISEHNRLYWYRQTLGQGPEFLTYFQNEAQLEKSRLLSDRFSAERPKGSFSTLEIQRTEQGDSAMYLCASTQSSGPNTDTQYFGPGTRLTVL.